This TCR beta chain was observed in a study of CD8 T cells in ankylosing spondylitis (dated by TCRdb to about 2017). Broadly, across the study: The study set out to find disease-linked TCR variants by profiling T cell receptor beta repertoires in ankylosing spondylitis patients and healthy donors. The full study cohort was made up of 25 ankylosing spondylitis patients and more than 90 healthy donors. Peripheral blood was sampled, and synovial fluid was also collected from ankylosing spondylitis patients.

V gives up 6 bases and J gives up 4 bases, and the segment between their germline ends measures 15 bases. The CDR3 runs 14 amino acids, cysteine and phenylalanine included. The sequence is cut down to CDR3 DNA, 42 bases in frame from base 1. Per the germline V gene, MDHEN is the CDR1 and SYDVKM is the CDR2. Comment on this clonotype: The antigen it recognizes is unknown. There are no base qualities to consult, and no much larger clone falls within one base.

Findings and caveats that apply to the study as a whole: In peripheral blood, the disease-linked clones were found at relatively low frequencies and had a CD8+ phenotype. According to the report, matched synovial fluid samples from ankylosing spondylitis patients were significantly enriched for the disease-linked clones. Some motif variants had previously been reported in the synovial fluid and blood of reactive arthritis patients, which suggests shared mechanisms of disease initiation. Blood from ankylosing spondylitis patients appeared to be characterized by a TCR beta motif composed of roughly eight highly homologous amino acid variants.

Instrument on record: Illumina HiSeq 2500. TCR beta libraries were prepared by quantitative 5'-RACE with molecular barcodes. The original methods were these. To identify disease-linked TCR variants, a new computational method was used, one built on a probabilistic model of VDJ rearrangement. The public reads were reprocessed in TCRdb via fastp at Q25 and MiXCR, keeping in-frame beta chains. Each CDR3 protein appears once, grouped with its most common genes and DNA. These V and J calls derive from TCRdb rather than the authors' analysis. This sample lists some 840,000 distinct CDR3 sequences; around 11% were detected once. 0.45% to 0.6% of the sample is held by the ten biggest clonotypes.

Sequencing input: blood, either unsorted or a sorted T cell fraction (not recorded which). The TCR was taken from a male donor with ankylosing spondylitis. Rearrangement joined TRBV28 to TRBJ2-5; the D gene cannot be named for sure. The DNA sequence is as follows: TGTGCCAGCAGGGATTTTGACAATGTAGAGACCCAGTACTTC. The resulting protein is CASRDFDNVETQYF.